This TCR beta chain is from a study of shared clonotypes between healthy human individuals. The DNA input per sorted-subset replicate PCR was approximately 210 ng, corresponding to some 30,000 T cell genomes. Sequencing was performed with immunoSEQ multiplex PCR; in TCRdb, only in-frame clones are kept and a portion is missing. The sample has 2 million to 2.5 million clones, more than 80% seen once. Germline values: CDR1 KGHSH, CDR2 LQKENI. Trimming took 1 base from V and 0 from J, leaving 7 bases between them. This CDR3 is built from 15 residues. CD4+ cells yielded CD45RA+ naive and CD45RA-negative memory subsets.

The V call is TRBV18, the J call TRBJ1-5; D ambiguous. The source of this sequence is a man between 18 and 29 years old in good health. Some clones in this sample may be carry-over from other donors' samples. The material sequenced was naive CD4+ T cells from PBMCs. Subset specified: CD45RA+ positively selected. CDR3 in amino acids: CASSPQGYSNQPQHF. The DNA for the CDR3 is TGTGCCAGCTCACCACAGGGATATAGCAATCAGCCCCAGCATTTT.